This T cell receptor (beta chain) was captured in a study of blood T cells in healthy people across ages (dated by TCRdb to about 2015). With respect to the entire study: Template switching captured roughly one uniquely barcoded TCR beta cDNA molecule per two T cells in model experiments. To track age-related changes in TCR beta repertoire diversity, the study relied on deep sequencing normalized with unique cDNA molecular identifiers. Donors were grouped into four age groups: young (average approximately 16 years), middle-aged (about 38), aged (about 59) and long-lived (just over 80). To avoid experimental bias, donors of different ages were spread randomly across the sequencing lanes. The study analyzed two additional independent replicas of 1 million unique cDNA reads from the same blood draw for two donors, one aged 18 to 29 and one aged 80 or older.

Libraries came from 5' RACE. The run used an Illumina HiSeq 2500. A second PCR of roughly 6 to 11 cycles was performed with a sample-barcoded 5' primer and a J-beta primer mix. A template-switch 5' adaptor carrying 12 random nucleotides introduced a unique molecular identifier onto each TCR beta cDNA molecule. Each sample yielded at least 2.5 million CDR3-containing paired-end reads. First-strand cDNA synthesis was performed from all RNA using the Mint cDNA synthesis kit, with priming by a TRBC-specific oligonucleotide. All cDNA was treated with uracil-DNA glycosylase and then went through a first 18-cycle PCR with the universal primers M1SS and BC2_uni_R. Concerning the study's data processing: Normalization of each sample was performed by random selection of 1 million high-quality reads, each carrying a distinct molecular identifier. Reads with shared molecular identifiers were discarded instead of being binned into consensus sequences. MiTCR, run with a Q25 quality threshold and the strictest error-elimination algorithm, handled CDR3 identification, clonotype clustering and error correction. A nonparametric unseen species model with Euler transformation was used to estimate lower-bound total TCR beta diversity. Starting from the raw public reads, TCRdb applied fastp trimming at Q25, assembled clones with MiXCR and retained in-frame beta chains. Duplicate CDR3 protein sequences are folded into a single record with the most common DNA and genes. V and J calls and clone size were set by TCRdb, not the authors. Present in this sample are some 1.5 million distinct CDR3 sequences, 35% to 45% of which were seen just once. About 4% of the sample is in the top ten clones.

In regard to this clonotype: What antigen it recognizes has not been identified. No base quality values were provided; no much bigger clone lies one nucleotide off.

The full study reports these points: Observed TCR beta diversity per million T cells fell roughly linearly with age, and a significant reduction was already apparent by age roughly 40. Total diversity estimates from one million sequenced T cells were considered lower bounds and underestimates. Because the CMV infection status of the donors was unknown, age-related changes in expanded clonotypes may potentially have been confounded. Compared with the aged group, more naive CD4+ T cells, fewer expanded clones and increased TCR diversity were shown by the long-lived group, suggesting age selection. There was a strong correlation between observed TCR beta diversity and the percentage of naive T cells measured by flow cytometry. Because profiling used bulk unsorted PBMCs, naive and antigen-experienced compartments could not be compared conclusively.

The roughly 38 donors, aged 6 to 90 years, were systemically healthy Caucasian individuals from Russia. Approximately 11 milliliters of peripheral blood were drawn from each donor into EDTA-treated Vacutainer tubes. Ficoll-Paque density-gradient centrifugation was used to isolate PBMCs, with at least 7 million per sample. Trizol reagent was used to extract total RNA from the PBMCs, yielding at least 5.5 micrograms per sample. For every donor, flow cytometry on a PBMC aliquot measured the percentage of naive CD45RAhigh/CD27high T cells. Sequencing input: blood. The sequence was obtained from a woman younger than 35 in good health.

Here is the DNA: TGCAGCGTTGAGGACAGGGGGAATGAGCAGTACTTC. This is translated as CSVEDRGNEQYF. The sequence is built from TRBV29-1 and TRBJ2-5; 10 bases in between match TRBD1. Sequences SQVTM (CDR1) and ANQGSEA (CDR2) are obtained from the germline V gene. The CDR3 goes from the cysteine to the phenylalanine over 12 residues. The read is trimmed to its CDR3 DNA, 36 bases read in frame from base 1. V is trimmed back by 3 bases and J by 11 bases, and the junction contains 6 bases that no gene match accounts for.